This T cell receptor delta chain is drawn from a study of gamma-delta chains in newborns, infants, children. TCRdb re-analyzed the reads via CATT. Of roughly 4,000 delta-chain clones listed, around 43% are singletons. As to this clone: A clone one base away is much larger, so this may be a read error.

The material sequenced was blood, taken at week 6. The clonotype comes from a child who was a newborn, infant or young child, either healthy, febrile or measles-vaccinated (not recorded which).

CDR3 nucleotide sequence: TGTGCCTGTGACTCGGTTCTACTGGGGGATACCTCCTGGGACACCCGACAGATGTTTTTC. This codes for CACDSVLLGDTSWDTRQMFF. The chain has TRDV2 and TRDJ3; TRDD3 matches at 12 bases. V was pared by 3 bases and J by 0 bases, with 8 bases of the junction left unmatched. This CDR3 is built from 20 residues. Germline CDR1 and CDR2: GEAIGNYY and EKD.